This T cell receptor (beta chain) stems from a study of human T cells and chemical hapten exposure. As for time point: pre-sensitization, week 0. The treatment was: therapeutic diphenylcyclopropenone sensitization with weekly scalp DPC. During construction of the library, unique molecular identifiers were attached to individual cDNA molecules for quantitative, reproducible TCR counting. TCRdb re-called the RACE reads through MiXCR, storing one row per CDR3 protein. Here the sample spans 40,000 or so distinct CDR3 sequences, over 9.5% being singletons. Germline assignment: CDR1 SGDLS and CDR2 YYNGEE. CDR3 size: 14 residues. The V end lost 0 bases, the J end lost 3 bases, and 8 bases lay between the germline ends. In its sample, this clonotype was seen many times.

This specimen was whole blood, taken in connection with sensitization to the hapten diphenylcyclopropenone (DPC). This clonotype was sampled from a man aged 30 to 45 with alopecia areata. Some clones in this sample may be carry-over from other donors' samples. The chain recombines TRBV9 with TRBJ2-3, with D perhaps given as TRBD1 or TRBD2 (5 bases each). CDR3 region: CASSVAGPTDTQYF. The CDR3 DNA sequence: TGTGCCAGCAGCGTAGCGGGGCCGACAGATACGCAGTATTTT.